This entry lists 12 T cell receptor beta chains sequenced from one sample in a study of T cell responses to AZD1222 COVID-19 vaccine. The table came from immunoSEQ multiplex PCR; TCRdb's copy has only in-frame clones and leaves some out. Of 120,000 or so clones listed, 92% are singletons. Sequenced here: peripheral blood, sampled on day 0 of AZD1222 vaccination. All receptors derive from an adult in good health.

CDR3 region: CASRGLTGGYTGELFF. DNA for the CDR3: TGCGCCAGCAGGGGCCTGACAGGGGGCTACACCGGGGAGCTGTTTTTT. The chain links TRBV5-1 to TRBJ2-2; 10 positions match TRBD1. Trimming cost V 5 bases and J 3 bases; bases outside gene matches: 7. The CDR3 runs 16 residues. The germline CDR1 and CDR2 sequences are SGHRS and YFSETQ.

The CDR3 bases are TGTGCCAGCTCACCTGTTTCGTTGGACGCAGGGCGGCACTATGGCTACACCTTC. As protein: CASSPVSLDAGRHYGYTF. The V gene is TRBV18, the J gene TRBJ1-2; the D gene is possibly TRBD1 (5 bases). Germline V gene lookup returns CDR1 KGHSH and CDR2 LQKENI. V lost 3 bases and J 3 bases, leaving 23 bases between the germline ends. The CDR3 extends over 18 amino acids. Supplemented by reference TRBV18 and TRBJ1-2, the full variable domain reads NAGVMQNPRHLVRRRGQEARLRCSPMKGHSHVYWYRQLPEEGLKFMVYLQKENIIDESGMPKERFSAEFPKEGPSILRIQQVVRGDSAAYFCASSPVSLDAGRHYGYTFGSGTRLTVV.

The genes are TRBV24-1 and TRBJ2-7; D remains unclear. Trimming removed 2 bases from V and 4 bases from J, with 14 bases in between. The CDR3 has 15 residues. The germline V gene has CDR1 KGHDR and CDR2 SFDVKD. In nucleotides, the CDR3 is TGTGCCACCAGTGATTCGGGCAGCCGCCCTTACGAGCAGTACTTC. This encodes CATSDSGSRPYEQYF.

This clone has only one observation. The V and J genes are TRBV5-6 and TRBJ1-1; D unresolved. The CDR3 totals 13 residues. The germline V gene has CDR1 SGHDT and CDR2 YYEEEE. V lost 4 bases and J 8 bases, leaving 15 bases between the germline ends. In DNA form, the CDR3 reads TGTGCCAGCAGCCCAGGACGAACGGGGGAAGCTTTCTTT. Its translation is CASSPGRTGEAFF. Full variable domain (missing parts from reference TRBV5-6 and TRBJ1-1): DAGVTQSPTHLIKTRGQQVTLRCSPKSGHDTVSWYQQALGQGPQFIFQYYEEEERQRGNFPDRFSGHQFPNYSSELNVNALLLGDSALYLCASSPGRTGEAFFGQGTRLTVV.

The rearrangement uses TRBV18 and TRBJ2-5; TRBD1 matches 12 bases. The CDR3 runs 15 residues. CDR1 and CDR2 from the germline V gene are KGHSH and LQKENI. V gave up 6 bases and J gave up 5 bases; unmatched junction bases: 7. CDR3 nucleotides: TGTGCCAGCTCCAGGGGACAGGGGGCGCGGGAGACCCAGTACTTC. The encoded protein is CASSRGQGARETQYF. Supplemented by reference TRBV18 and TRBJ2-5, the full variable domain reads NAGVMQNPRHLVRRRGQEARLRCSPMKGHSHVYWYRQLPEEGLKFMVYLQKENIIDESGMPKERFSAEFPKEGPSILRIQQVVRGDSAAYFCASSRGQGARETQYFGPGTRLLVL.

The rearrangement uses TRBV19 and TRBJ1-5; weak D call: TRBD1 (6 bases). The germline V gene encodes CDR1 LNHDA and CDR2 SQIVND (reference sequence). This CDR3 is built from 15 residues. Between the trimmed V and J ends, which lost 1 base and 6 bases, there was a span of 13 bases. The CDR3 region has the DNA TGTGCCAGTAGTATAGGGGTAGGGGGGCGTCAGCCCCAGCATTTT. This gives the protein CASSIGVGGRQPQHF.

This chain links TRBV28 with TRBJ1-1; possibly TRBD1 for D (6 bases). From germline, CDR1 is MDHEN and CDR2 SYDVKM. V lost 5 bases to trimming and J lost 8 bases, with 15 bases between them. This CDR3 contains 13 residues. CDR3 loop: CASSVGGRLEAFF. CDR3 nucleotide sequence: TGTGCCAGCAGTGTGGGGGGCCGACTAGAAGCTTTCTTT.

This clone was detected once. The genes are TRBV28 and TRBJ1-4; 8 bases are shared with TRBD1. There are 14 residues in the CDR3. V lost 4 bases, J lost 7 bases, and 5 bases stayed unmatched. Looked up from germline, CDR1 is MDHEN and CDR2 is SYDVKM. The CDR3 here is CASSSGGAREKLFF. The CDR3 DNA reads as TGTGCCAGCAGTTCAGGGGGCGCGCGTGAAAAACTGTTTTTT.

The CDR3 nucleotides read TGTGCCTGGAGAGCACTAACAGACAGCACTGAAGCTTTCTTT. Amino acids: CAWRALTDSTEAFF. V and J are TRBV30 and TRBJ1-1; a weak D match, TRBD1 (5 bases). In germline, CDR1 is GTSNPN, CDR2 SVGIG (reference sequence). CDR3 size: 14 residues. The germline V and J ends were trimmed by 3 bases and 4 bases, with 15 bases remaining between them.

V and J are TRBV7-8 and TRBJ1-4; a weak D match, TRBD1 (5 bases). V gave up 1 base and J gave up 0 bases, with 12 bases separating them. Per germline, CDR1 SGHVS and CDR2 FQNEAQ. The length of the CDR3 is 17 residues. CDR3 bases: TGTGCCAGCAGCTTAGTAAGAAAAGGGGCAACTAATGAAAAACTGTTTTTT. This codes for CASSLVRKGATNEKLFF.

The V and J genes are TRBV29-1 and TRBJ2-5; 7 nucleotides agree with TRBD1. CDR3 size: 12 residues. V trimming: 4 bases; J trimming: 6 bases; junction bases outside the gene matches: 5. In germline, CDR1 is SQVTM, CDR2 ANQGSEA. The CDR3 nucleotides read TGCAGCGTTGGACAGGGCGGAAAGACCCAGTACTTC. It yields the protein CSVGQGGKTQYF.

The CDR3 DNA is TGCAGCGTTTTGGGATCTGGAAACACCATATATTTT. This gives the protein CSVLGSGNTIYF. The chain couples TRBV29-1 to TRBJ1-3; D call uncertain. Germline-derived CDR1 and CDR2 are SQVTM and ANQGSEA. The V gene lost 5 bases and the J gene lost 1 base, with 6 bases spanning the gap. The CDR3 is 12 residues long.